This TCR beta chain appears in the sequencing data of a study of cytomegalovirus exposure and HLA in healthy donors. Overall study results and limits: Cytomegalovirus association was listed for around 170 TCR beta chains. The tendency of first-cohort TCR clusters to co-occur in the roughly 120 validation repertoires was identified by a subsequent analysis.

The donors were members of the validation cohort comprising about 130 subjects, separate from the approximately 710-subject first cohort. TCRdb's copy holds only in-frame clones and misses some; the assay was immunoSEQ multiplex PCR. The sample carries under 150,000 clones, 70% to 90% recorded once. Comment on this clone: Its antigen remains unknown.

Germline V gene data show CDR1 as LNHNV and CDR2 as YYDKDF (reference sequence). CDR3 length equals 17 residues. The ends lost 3 bases at V and 0 bases at J; junction bases unmatched: 8. The origin of this receptor is a man younger than 35 in good health and CMV-seropositive. The V gene is TRBV15, the J gene TRBJ1-3, with 7 positions matching TRBD1. The specimen was PBMCs. This chain's CDR3 is CATSRETGTSSGNTIYF. CDR3 nucleotide sequence: TGTGCCACCAGCAGGGAGACAGGGACCTCCTCTGGAAACACCATATATTTT.